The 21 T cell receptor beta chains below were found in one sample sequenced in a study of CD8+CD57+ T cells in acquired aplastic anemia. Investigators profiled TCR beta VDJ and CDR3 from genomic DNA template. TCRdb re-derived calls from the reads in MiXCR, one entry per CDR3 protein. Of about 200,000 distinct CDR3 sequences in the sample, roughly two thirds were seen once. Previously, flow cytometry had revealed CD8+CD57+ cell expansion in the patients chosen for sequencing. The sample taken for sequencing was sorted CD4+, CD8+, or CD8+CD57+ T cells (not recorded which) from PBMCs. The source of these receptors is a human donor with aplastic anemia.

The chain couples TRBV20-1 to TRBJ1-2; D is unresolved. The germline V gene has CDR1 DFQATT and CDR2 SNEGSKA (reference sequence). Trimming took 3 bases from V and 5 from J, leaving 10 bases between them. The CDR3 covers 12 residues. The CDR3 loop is CSASGGLYGYTF. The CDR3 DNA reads TGCAGTGCTAGTGGCGGGCTATATGGCTACACCTTC.

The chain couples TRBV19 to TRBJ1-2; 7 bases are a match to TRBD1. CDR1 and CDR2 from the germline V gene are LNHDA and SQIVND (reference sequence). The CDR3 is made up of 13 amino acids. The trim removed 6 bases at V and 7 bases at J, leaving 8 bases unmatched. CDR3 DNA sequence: TGTGCCAGTAGCACGACAGGGTACCCTGGCTACACCTTC. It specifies CASSTTGYPGYTF.

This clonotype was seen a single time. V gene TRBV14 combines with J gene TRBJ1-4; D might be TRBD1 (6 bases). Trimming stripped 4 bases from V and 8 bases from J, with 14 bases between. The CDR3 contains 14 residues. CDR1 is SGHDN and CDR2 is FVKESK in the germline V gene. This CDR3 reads CASSPTSGGEKLFF. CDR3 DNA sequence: TGTGCCAGCAGCCCCACTAGCGGGGGCGAAAAACTGTTTTTT.

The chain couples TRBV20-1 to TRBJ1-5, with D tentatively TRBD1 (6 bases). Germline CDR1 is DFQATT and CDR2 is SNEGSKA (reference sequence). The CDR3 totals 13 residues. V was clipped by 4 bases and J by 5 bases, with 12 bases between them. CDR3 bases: TGCAGTGCTACCACAGGGTTATATCAGCCCCAGCATTTT. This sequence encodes CSATTGLYQPQHF.

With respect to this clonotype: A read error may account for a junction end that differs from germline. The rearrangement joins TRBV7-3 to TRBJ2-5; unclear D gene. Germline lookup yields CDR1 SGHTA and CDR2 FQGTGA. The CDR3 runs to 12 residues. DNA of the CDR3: TGTGCAAGCACCCTACTCTCCCTTCCCCAGTACTTC. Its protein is CASTLLSLPQYF.

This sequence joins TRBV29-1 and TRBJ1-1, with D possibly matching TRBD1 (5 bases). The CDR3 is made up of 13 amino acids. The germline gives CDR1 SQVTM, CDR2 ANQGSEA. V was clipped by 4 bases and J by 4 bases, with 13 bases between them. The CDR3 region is CSVGTLRATEAFF. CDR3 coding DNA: TGCAGCGTTGGGACACTGCGGGCCACTGAAGCTTTCTTT.

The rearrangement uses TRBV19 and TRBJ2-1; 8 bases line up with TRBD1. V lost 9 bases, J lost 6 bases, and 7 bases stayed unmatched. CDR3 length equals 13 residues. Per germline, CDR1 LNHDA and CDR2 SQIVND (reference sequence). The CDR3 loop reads CASGTGLFNEQFF. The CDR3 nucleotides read TGTGCCAGCGGGACAGGACTTTTCAATGAGCAGTTCTTC. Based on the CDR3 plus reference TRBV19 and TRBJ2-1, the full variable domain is DGGITQSPKYLFRKEGQNVTLSCEQNLNHDAMYWYRQDPGQGLRLIYYSQIVNDFQKGDIAEGYSVSREKKESFPLTVTSAQKNPTAFYLCASGTGLFNEQFFGPGTRLTVL.

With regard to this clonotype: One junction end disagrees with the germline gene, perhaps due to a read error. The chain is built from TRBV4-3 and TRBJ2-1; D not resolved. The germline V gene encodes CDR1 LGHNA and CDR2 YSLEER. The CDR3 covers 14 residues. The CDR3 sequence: CASSPSDGDNEQLF. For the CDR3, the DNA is TGCGCCAGCAGCCCGTCAGACGGAGACAATGAGCAGCTCTTC.

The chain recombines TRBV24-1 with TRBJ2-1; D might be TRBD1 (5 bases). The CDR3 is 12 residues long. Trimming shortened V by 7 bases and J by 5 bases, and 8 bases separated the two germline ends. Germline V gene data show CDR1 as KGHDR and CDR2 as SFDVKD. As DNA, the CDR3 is TGTGCCACCAGCTTCAGGGACAATGAGCAGTTCTTC. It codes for CATSFRDNEQFF.

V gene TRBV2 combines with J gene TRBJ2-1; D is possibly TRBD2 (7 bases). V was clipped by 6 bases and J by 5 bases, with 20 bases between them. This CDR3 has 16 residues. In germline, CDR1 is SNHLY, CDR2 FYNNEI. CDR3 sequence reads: CASSLGGAVPNNEQFF. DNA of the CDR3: TGTGCCAGCAGCCTAGGGGGGGCCGTACCGAACAATGAGCAGTTCTTC.

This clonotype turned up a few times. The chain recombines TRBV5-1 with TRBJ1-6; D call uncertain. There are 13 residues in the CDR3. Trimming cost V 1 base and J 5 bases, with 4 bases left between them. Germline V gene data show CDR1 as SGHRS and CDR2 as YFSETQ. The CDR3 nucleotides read TGCGCCAGCAGCTTGACAGATAATTCACCCCTCCACTTT. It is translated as CASSLTDNSPLHF.

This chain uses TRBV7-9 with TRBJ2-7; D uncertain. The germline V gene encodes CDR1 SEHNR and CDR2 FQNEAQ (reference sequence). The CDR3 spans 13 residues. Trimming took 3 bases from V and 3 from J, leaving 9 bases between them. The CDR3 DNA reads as TGTGCCAGCAGCTTGGTACCGTTCTACGAGCAGTACTTC. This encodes CASSLVPFYEQYF. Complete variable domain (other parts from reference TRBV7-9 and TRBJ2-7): DTGVSQNPRHKITKRGQNVTFRCDPISEHNRLYWYRQTLGQGPEFLTYFQNEAQLEKSRLLSDRFSAERPKGSFSTLEIQRTEQGDSAMYLCASSLVPFYEQYFGPGTRLTVT.

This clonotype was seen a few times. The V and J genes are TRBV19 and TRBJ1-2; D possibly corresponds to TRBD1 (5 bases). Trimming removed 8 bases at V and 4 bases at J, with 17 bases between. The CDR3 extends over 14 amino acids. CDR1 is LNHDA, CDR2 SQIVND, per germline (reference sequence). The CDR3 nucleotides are TGTGCCAGTTATGGTCAGGGTAGGGTCTATGGCTACACCTTC. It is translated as CASYGQGRVYGYTF. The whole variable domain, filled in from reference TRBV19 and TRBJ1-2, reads DGGITQSPKYLFRKEGQNVTLSCEQNLNHDAMYWYRQDPGQGLRLIYYSQIVNDFQKGDIAEGYSVSREKKESFPLTVTSAQKNPTAFYLCASYGQGRVYGYTFGSGTRLTVV.

The CDR3, as DNA: TGCAGCGCCTTGTCAGGAGAAGAGACCCAGTACTTC. This sequence encodes CSALSGEETQYF. The chain uses TRBV29-1 and TRBJ2-5; unclear D gene. Germline V gene data show CDR1 as SQVTM and CDR2 as ANQGSEA. The length of the CDR3 is 12 residues. The germline V and J ends were trimmed by 7 bases and 3 bases, with 12 bases remaining between them.

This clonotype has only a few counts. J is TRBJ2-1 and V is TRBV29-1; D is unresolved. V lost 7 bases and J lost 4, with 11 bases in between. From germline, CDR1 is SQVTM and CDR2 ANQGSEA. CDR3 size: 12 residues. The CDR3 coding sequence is TGCAGCGCCGTGACCCCTTACAATGAGCAGTTCTTC. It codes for CSAVTPYNEQFF.

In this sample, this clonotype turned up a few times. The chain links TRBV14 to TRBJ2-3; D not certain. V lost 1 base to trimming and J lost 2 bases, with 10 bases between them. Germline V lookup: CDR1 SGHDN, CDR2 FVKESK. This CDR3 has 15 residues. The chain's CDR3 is CASSQAAYLTDTQYF. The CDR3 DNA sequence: TGTGCCAGCAGCCAAGCGGCCTACCTCACAGATACGCAGTATTTT.

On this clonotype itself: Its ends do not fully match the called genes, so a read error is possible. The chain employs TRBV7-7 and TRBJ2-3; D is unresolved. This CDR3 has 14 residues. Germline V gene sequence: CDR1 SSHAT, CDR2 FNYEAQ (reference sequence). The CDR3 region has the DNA TGTGCTAGCAGCTTAGAAGGGCGGAGCGATACGCAGTATTTT. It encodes CASSLEGRSDTQYF.

The CDR3 protein is CASKIYISSYEQYF. The CDR3 DNA is TGTGCCAGTAAGATATATATCAGCTCCTACGAGCAGTACTTC. This chain links TRBV19 with TRBJ2-7; D is unresolved. Trimming left V 7 bases short and J 0 bases short, with 13 bases between. Germline V gives CDR1 LNHDA, CDR2 SQIVND (reference sequence). This CDR3 is 14 amino acids long. Complete variable domain (other parts from reference TRBV19 and TRBJ2-7): DGGITQSPKYLFRKEGQNVTLSCEQNLNHDAMYWYRQDPGQGLRLIYYSQIVNDFQKGDIAEGYSVSREKKESFPLTVTSAQKNPTAFYLCASKIYISSYEQYFGPGTRLTVT.

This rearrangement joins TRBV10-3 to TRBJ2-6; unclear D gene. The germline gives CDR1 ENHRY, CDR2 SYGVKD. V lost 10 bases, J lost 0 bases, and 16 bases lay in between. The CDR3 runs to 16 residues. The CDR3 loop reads CATTHPDGSGANVLTF. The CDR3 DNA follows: TGTGCCACCACTCATCCCGACGGCTCTGGGGCCAACGTCCTGACTTTC.

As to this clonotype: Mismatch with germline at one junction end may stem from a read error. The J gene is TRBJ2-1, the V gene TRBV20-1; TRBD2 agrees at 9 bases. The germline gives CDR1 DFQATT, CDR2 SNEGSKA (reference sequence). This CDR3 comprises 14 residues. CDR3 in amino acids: CGAPRGGVDNEQFF. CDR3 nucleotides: TGCGGTGCACCGCGGGGGGGCGTTGACAATGAGCAGTTCTTC.

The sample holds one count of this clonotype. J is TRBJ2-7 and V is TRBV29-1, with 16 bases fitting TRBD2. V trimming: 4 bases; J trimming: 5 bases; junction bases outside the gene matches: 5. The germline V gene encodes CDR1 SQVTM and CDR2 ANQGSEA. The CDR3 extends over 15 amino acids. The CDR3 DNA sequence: TGCAGCGTTGGAGGGACTAGCGGGAGGGCCCACGAGCAGTACTTC. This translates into CSVGGTSGRAHEQYF.